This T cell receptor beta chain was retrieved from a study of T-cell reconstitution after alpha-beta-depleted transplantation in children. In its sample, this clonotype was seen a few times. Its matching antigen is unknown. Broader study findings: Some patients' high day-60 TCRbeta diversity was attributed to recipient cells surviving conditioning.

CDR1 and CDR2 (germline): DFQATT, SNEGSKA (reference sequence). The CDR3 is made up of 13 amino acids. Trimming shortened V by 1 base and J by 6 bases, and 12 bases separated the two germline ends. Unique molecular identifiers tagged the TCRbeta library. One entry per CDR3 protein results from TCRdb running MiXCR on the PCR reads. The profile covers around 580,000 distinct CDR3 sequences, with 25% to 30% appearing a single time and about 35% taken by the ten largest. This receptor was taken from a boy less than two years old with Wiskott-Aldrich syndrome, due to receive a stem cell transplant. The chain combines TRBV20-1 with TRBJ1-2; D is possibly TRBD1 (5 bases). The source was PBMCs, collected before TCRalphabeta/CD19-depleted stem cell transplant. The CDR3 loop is CSARAPRGDGYTF. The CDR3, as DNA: TGCAGTGCTAGAGCCCCACGGGGGGATGGCTACACCTTC.